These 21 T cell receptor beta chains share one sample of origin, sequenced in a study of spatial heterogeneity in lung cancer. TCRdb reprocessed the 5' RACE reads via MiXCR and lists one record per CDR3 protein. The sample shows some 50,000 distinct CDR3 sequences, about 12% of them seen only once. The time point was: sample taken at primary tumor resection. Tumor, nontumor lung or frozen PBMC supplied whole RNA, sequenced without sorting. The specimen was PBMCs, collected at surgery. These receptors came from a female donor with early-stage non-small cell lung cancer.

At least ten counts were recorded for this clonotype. CDR3 nucleotide sequence: TGTGCCAGCAGTTTACGGGAGACTAACTATGGCTACACCTTC. Protein sequence: CASSLRETNYGYTF. The chain couples TRBV12-3 or TRBV12-4 to TRBJ1-2; D is undetermined. The CDR3 covers 14 residues. Trimming cost V 2 bases and J 0 bases, with 7 bases left between them.

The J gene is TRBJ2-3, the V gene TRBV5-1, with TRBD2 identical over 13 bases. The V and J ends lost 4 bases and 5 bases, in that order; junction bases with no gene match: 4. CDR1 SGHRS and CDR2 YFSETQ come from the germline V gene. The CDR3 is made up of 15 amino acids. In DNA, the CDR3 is TGCGCCAGCAGCCAAGGACTAGCGGGGGAAGATACGCAGTATTTT. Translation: CASSQGLAGEDTQYF.

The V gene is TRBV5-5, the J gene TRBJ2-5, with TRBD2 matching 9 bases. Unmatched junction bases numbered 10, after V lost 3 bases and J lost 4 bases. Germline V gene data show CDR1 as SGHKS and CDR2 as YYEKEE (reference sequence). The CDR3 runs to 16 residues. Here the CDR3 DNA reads TGTGCCAGCAGCTACATCGGCGGGGGGGCCGGAGAGACCCAGTACTTC. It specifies CASSYIGGGAGETQYF.

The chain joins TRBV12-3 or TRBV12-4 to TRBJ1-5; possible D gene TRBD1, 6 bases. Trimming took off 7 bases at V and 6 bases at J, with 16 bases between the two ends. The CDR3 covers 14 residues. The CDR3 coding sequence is TGTGCCAGCACCTTGGGGGGGGCAGGTCAGCCCCAGCATTTT. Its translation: CASTLGGAGQPQHF.

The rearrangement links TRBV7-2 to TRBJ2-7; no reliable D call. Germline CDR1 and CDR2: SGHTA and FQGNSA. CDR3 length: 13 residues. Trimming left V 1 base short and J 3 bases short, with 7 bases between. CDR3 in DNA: TGTGCCAGCAGCTTAGGGGCCGGCTACGAGCAGTACTTC. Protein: CASSLGAGYEQYF. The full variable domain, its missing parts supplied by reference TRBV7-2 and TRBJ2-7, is GAGVSQSPSNKVTEKGKDVELRCDPISGHTALYWYRQSLGQGLEFLIYFQGNSAPDKSGLPSDRFSAERTGGSVSTLTIQRTQQEDSAVYLCASSLGAGYEQYFGPGTRLTVT.

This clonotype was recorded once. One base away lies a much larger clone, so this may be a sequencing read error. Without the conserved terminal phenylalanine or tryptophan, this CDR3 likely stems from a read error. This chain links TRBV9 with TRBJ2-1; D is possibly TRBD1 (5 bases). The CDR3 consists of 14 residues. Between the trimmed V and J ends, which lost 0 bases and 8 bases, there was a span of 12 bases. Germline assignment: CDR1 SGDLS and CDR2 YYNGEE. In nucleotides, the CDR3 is TGTGCCAGCAGCGTAGGCAACCAGGGCGATGAGCAGTTCCTC. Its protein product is CASSVGNQGDEQFL.

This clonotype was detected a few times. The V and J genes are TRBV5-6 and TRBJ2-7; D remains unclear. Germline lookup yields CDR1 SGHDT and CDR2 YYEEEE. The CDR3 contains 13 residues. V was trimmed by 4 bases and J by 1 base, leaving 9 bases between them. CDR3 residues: CASSLRPSYEQYF. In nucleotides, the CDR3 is TGTGCCAGCAGCCTCCGGCCATCCTACGAGCAGTACTTC.

CDR3 loop: CSAGTGSTGSGANVLTF. The CDR3 DNA sequence: TGCAGCGCCGGAACAGGTTCGACGGGCTCTGGGGCCAACGTCCTGACTTTC. The rearrangement links TRBV29-1 to TRBJ2-6; perhaps TRBD1 as D (5 bases). The length of the CDR3 is 17 residues. Germline V CDR1 and CDR2: SQVTM, ANQGSEA. V lost 7 bases to trimming and J lost 0 bases, with 19 bases between them.

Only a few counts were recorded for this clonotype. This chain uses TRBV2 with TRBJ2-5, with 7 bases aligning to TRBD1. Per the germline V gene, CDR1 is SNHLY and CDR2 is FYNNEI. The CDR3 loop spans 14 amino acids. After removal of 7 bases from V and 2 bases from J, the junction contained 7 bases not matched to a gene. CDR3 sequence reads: CASTAEDRQETQYF. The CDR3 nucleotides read TGTGCCAGCACTGCAGAGGACAGGCAAGAGACCCAGTACTTC.

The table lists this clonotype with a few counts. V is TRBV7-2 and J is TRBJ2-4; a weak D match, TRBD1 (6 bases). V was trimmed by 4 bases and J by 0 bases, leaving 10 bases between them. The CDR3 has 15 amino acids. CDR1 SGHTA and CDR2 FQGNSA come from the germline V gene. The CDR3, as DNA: TGTGCCAGCAGCTCCAGGGGCCGAGCCAAAAACATTCAGTACTTC. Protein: CASSSRGRAKNIQYF.

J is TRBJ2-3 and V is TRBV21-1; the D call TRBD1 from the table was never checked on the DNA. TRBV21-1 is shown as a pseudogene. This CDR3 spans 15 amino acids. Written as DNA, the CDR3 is TGTGCCAGCAGCAAACGGGACAGGGGGCCCGATACGCAGTATTTT. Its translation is CASSKRDRGPDTQYF.

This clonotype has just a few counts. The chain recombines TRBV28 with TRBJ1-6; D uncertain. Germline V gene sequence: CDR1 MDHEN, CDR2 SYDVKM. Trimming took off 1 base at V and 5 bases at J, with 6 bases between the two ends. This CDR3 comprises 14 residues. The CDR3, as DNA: TGTGCCAGCAGTTTATTGACGGATAATTCACCCCTCCACTTT. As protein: CASSLLTDNSPLHF.

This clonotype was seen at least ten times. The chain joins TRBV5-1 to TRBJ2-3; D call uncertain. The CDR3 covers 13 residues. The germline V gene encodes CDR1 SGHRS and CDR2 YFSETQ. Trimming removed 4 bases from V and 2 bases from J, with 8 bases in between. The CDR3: CASSPEVTDTQYF. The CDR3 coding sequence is TGCGCCAGCAGCCCAGAAGTCACAGATACGCAGTATTTT. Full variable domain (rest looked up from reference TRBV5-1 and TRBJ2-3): KAGVTQTPRYLIKTRGQQVTLSCSPISGHRSVSWYQQTPGQGLQFLFEYFSETQRNKGNFPGRFSGRQFSNSRSEMNVSTLELGDSALYLCASSPEVTDTQYFGPGTRLTVL.

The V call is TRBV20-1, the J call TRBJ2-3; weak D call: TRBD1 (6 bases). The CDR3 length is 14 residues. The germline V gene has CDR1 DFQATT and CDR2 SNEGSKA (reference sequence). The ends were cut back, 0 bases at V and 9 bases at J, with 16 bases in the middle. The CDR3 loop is CSARERGARGTQYF. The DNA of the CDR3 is TGCAGTGCTAGAGAGCGTGGGGCCAGGGGCACGCAGTATTTT.

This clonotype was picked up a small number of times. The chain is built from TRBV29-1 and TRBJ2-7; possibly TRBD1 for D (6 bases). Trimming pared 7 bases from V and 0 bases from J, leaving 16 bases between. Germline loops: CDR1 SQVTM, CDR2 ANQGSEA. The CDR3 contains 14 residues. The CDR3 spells CSASTGGSSYEQYF. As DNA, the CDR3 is TGCAGCGCCTCGACAGGAGGTAGCTCCTACGAGCAGTACTTC.

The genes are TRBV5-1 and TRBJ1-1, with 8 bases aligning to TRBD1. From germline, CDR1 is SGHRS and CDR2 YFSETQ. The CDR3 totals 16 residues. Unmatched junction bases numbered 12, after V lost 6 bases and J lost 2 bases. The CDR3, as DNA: TGCGCCAGCAAATCAGGACAGGGCACTCCAAACACTGAAGCTTTCTTT. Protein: CASKSGQGTPNTEAFF. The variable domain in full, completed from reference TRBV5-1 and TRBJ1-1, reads KAGVTQTPRYLIKTRGQQVTLSCSPISGHRSVSWYQQTPGQGLQFLFEYFSETQRNKGNFPGRFSGRQFSNSRSEMNVSTLELGDSALYLCASKSGQGTPNTEAFFGQGTRLTVV.

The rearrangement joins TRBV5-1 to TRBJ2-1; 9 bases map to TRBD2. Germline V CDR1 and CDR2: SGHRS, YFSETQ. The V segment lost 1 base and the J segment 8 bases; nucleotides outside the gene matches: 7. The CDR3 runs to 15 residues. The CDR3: CASSLSSGSFDEQFF. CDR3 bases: TGCGCCAGCAGCTTGAGTAGCGGGAGTTTCGATGAGCAGTTCTTC.

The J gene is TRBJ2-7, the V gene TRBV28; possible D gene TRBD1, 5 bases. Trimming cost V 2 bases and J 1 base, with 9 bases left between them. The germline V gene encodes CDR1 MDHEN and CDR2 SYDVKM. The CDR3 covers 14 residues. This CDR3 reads CASSLDSPSYEQYF. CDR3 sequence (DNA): TGTGCCAGCAGTTTAGACAGTCCATCCTACGAGCAGTACTTC.

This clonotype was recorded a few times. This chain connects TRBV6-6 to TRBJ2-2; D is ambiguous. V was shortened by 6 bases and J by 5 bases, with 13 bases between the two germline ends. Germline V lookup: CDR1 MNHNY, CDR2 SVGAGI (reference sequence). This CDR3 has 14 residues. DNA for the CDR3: TGTGCCAGCAGCCACACCCTGGGGACCGGGGAGCTGTTTTTT. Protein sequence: CASSHTLGTGELFF.

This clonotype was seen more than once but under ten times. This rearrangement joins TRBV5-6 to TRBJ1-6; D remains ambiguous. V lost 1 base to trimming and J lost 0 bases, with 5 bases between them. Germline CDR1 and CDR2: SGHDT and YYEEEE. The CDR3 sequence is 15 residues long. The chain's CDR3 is CASSLRSSYNSPLHF. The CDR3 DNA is TGTGCCAGCAGCTTGAGGAGCTCCTATAATTCACCCCTCCACTTT.

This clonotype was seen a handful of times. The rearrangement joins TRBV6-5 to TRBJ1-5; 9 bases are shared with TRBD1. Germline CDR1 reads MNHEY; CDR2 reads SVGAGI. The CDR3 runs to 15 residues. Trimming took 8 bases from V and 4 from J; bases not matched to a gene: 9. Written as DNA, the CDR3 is TGTGCCAGCTGCATCACCGGGACAGGGAATCAGCCCCAGCATTTT. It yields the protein CASCITGTGNQPQHF.